A selection of T cell receptor beta chains follows, all from one sample in a study of metastatic and nonmetastatic thyroid tumors. TCRdb re-called the PCR reads with MiXCR. The sample consists of 20,000 to 25,000 clones, approximately 22% of them appearing once. Sequences were obtained from adjacent normal tissue. These receptors were collected from a female donor with papillary thyroid cancer or a benign thyroid nodule (not recorded which). Some clones in this sample may be carry-over from other donors' samples. Each CDR3 is given with its conserved first and last residue. A D gene is named only where the DNA matches it firmly. Size is stated for part of the rows, as once, few or many counts, or as a class when the clone is expanded.

abundance	d_gene	v_gene	j_gene	CDR3aa	CDR3nt
many	-	TRBV6-2/TRBV6-3	TRBJ2-2	CASRRSGEAGELFF	TGTGCCAGCCGTCGGTCGGGAGAGGCCGGGGAGCTGTTTTTT
many	-	TRBV5-8	TRBJ2-3	CASSSWAADTQYF	TGTGCCAGCAGCTCTTGGGCGGCAGATACGCAGTATTTT
many	-	TRBV30	TRBJ1-5	CAWTEDGQPQHF	TGTGCCTGGACGGAGGACGGACAGCCCCAGCATTTT
medium-sized	TRBD1	TRBV6-1	TRBJ1-1	CASSPQDRVIFEAFF	TGTGCCAGCAGTCCCCAGGACAGGGTTATTTTCGAAGCTTTCTTT
-	-	TRBV11-1	TRBJ2-1	CASSLMDNPYNEQFF	TGTGCCAGCAGCCTAATGGACAACCCTTACAACGAGCAGTTCTTC
many	-	TRBV28	TRBJ1-2	CASSLGQGYGYTF	TGTGCCAGCAGTTTGGGGCAGGGCTATGGCTACACCTTC
many	TRBD1	TRBV5-1	TRBJ1-1	CASSLGRTGLEAFF	TGCGCCAGCAGCTTGGGAAGGACAGGGCTAGAAGCTTTCTTT
many	-	TRBV27	TRBJ1-6	CASSLRLTGSGQANSPLHF	TGTGCCAGCAGTTTACGGTTAACGGGCTCCGGGCAGGCAAATTCACCCCTCCACTTT
once	TRBD2	TRBV5-6	TRBJ2-7	CASSSSGWVSYEQYF	TGTGCCAGCAGTAGTAGCGGGTGGGTTTCCTACGAGCAGTACTTC
many	-	TRBV7-2	TRBJ1-6	CASSLQWGNSPLHF	TGTGCCAGCAGCTTGCAATGGGGTAATTCACCCCTCCACTTT
many	-	TRBV27	TRBJ2-5	CASRMRAQETQYF	TGTGCCAGCAGGATGCGGGCACAAGAGACCCAGTACTTC
-	-	TRBV6-2/TRBV6-3	TRBJ2-7	CASSYSRAQAAYEQYF	TGTGCCAGCAGTTACTCGAGGGCCCAGGCAGCCTACGAGCAGTACTTC
medium-sized	TRBD2	TRBV6-1	TRBJ2-1	CASSRLTSGRTNEQFF	TGTGCCAGCAGTCGCTTGACTAGCGGGAGAACCAATGAGCAGTTCTTC
few	TRBD1	TRBV12-3/TRBV12-4	TRBJ1-1	CASSLGQGTTEAFF	TGTGCCAGCAGTTTGGGACAGGGGACCACTGAAGCTTTCTTT
many	-	TRBV7-2	TRBJ1-5	CASSLTAYSNQPQHF	TGTGCCAGCAGCTTAACAGCTTATAGCAATCAGCCCCAGCATTTT
many	TRBD2	TRBV2	TRBJ2-3	CASRPSGLGLYTQYF	TGTGCCAGCAGACCTAGCGGGTTAGGATTATATACGCAGTATTTT
many	TRBD1	TRBV20-1	TRBJ2-4	CSARLRTGENIQYF	TGCAGTGCTAGATTAAGGACAGGGGAGAACATTCAGTACTTC
many	-	TRBV19	TRBJ2-2	CASSISRVNTGELFF	TGTGCCAGTAGTATTTCCAGGGTGAACACCGGGGAGCTGTTTTTT
many	-	TRBV6-2/TRBV6-3	TRBJ1-2	CTSPLNIRAHNYGYTF	TGTACCTCACCTCTCAACATAAGAGCCCATAACTATGGCTACACCTTC
few	-	TRBV19	TRBJ2-1	CASSIALGRGEQFF	TGTGCCAGTAGTATAGCTCTGGGACGAGGTGAGCAGTTCTTC
many	TRBD2	TRBV6-2/TRBV6-3	TRBJ2-1	CASSYHRTSGRANEQFF	TGTGCCAGCAGTTACCATCGGACTAGCGGGAGGGCCAATGAGCAGTTCTTC
medium-sized	-	TRBV20-1	TRBJ1-2	CSARNTGTYGYTF	TGCAGTGCTAGAAATACAGGGACCTATGGCTACACCTTC
many	-	TRBV7-2	TRBJ1-4	CASSVDGEHEKLFF	TGTGCCAGCAGCGTGGACGGTGAACATGAAAAACTGTTTTTT
-	-	TRBV11-2	TRBJ1-5	CASSLGAGNNQHQNF	TGTGCCAGCAGCTTAGGTGCAGGGAACAATCAGCACCAGAATTTT
-	-	TRBV12-3/TRBV12-4	TRBJ2-2	CASSLASRFTGELFF	TGCGCCAGCAGTTTAGCTAGCAGATTCACCGGGGAGCTGTTTTTT